Following are 21 T cell receptor beta chains from one sample sequenced in a study of CD8+ T cells in alopecia areata. RNA extraction was followed by reverse transcription into cDNA, which acted as the sequencing template. The data were produced by immunoSEQ multiplex PCR, yet TCRdb's version contains in-frame clones alone and is incomplete. Of 65,000 to 70,000 clones listed, 55% to 65% are singletons. Specimen: CD8+ T cells sorted from blood, collected at week 0. The origin of the receptors is a human donor with alopecia areata.

This clone was seen a handful of times. CDR3: CAWSYGRVPYEQYF. The CDR3 bases are TGTGCCTGGAGTTACGGCAGGGTACCCTACGAGCAGTACTTC. The chain is built from TRBV30 and TRBJ2-7; a weak D match, TRBD1 (5 bases). Between the trimmed V and J ends, which lost 2 bases and 2 bases, there was a span of 13 bases. Germline lookup yields CDR1 GTSNPN and CDR2 SVGIG (reference sequence). The CDR3 sequence is 14 residues long.

The V and J genes are TRBV27 and TRBJ1-5; D may be TRBD1 (6 bases). In germline, CDR1 is MNHEY, CDR2 SMNVEV (reference sequence). The CDR3 is 15 amino acids. The V end lost 6 bases, the J end lost 3 bases, and 15 bases lay between the germline ends. CDR3 protein: CASSPTGPINQPQHF. In DNA, the CDR3 is TGTGCCAGCAGCCCTACAGGGCCCATCAATCAGCCCCAGCATTTT.

The chain employs TRBV6-6 and TRBJ1-2; D is unclear. CDR3 length: 11 amino acids. Looked up from germline, CDR1 is MNHNY and CDR2 is SVGAGI (reference sequence). The V gene lost 5 bases and the J gene lost 6 bases, with 7 bases spanning the gap. The CDR3 DNA sequence: TGTGCCAGCAGTCCGGGTGATGGCTACACCTTC. Protein product: CASSPGDGYTF.

The chain combines TRBV11-2 with TRBJ1-1; possible D gene TRBD1, 5 bases. CDR1 and CDR2 (germline): SGHAT, FQNNGV. CDR3 size: 14 residues. V lost 1 base and J 4 bases, leaving 10 bases between the germline ends. CDR3 residues: CASSLVGVATEAFF. The DNA for the CDR3 is TGTGCCAGCAGCTTAGTGGGGGTGGCCACTGAAGCTTTCTTT. The full variable domain, with the rest looked up from reference TRBV11-2 and TRBJ1-1, is EAGVAQSPRYKIIEKRQSVAFWCNPISGHATLYWYQQILGQGPKLLIQFQNNGVVDDSQLPKDRFSAERLKGVDSTLKIQPAKLEDSAVYLCASSLVGVATEAFFGQGTRLTVV.

This chain joins TRBV11-2 and TRBJ2-5; perhaps TRBD2 as D (5 bases). This CDR3 region has 13 residues. CDR1 and CDR2 (germline): SGHAT, FQNNGV. With 5 bases removed from V and 5 bases from J, the gap between germline ends came to 12 bases. CDR3 in DNA: TGTGCCAGCAGCGAATCAGGCGGGGAGACCCAGTACTTC. Its protein is CASSESGGETQYF.

This rearrangement joins TRBV7-9 to TRBJ2-3; a weak D match, TRBD2 (7 bases). From germline, CDR1 is SEHNR and CDR2 FQNEAQ (reference sequence). V lost 2 bases and J lost 2, with 20 bases in between. There are 18 residues in the CDR3. CDR3 region: CASSLFLGGPRDTDTQYF. DNA of the CDR3: TGTGCCAGCAGCTTATTCCTCGGGGGGCCCCGTGACACAGATACGCAGTATTTT.

The chain employs TRBV9 and TRBJ2-7; the D gene is possibly TRBD2 (6 bases). Germline assignment: CDR1 SGDLS and CDR2 YYNGEE. Trimming left V 0 bases short and J 1 base short, with 11 bases between. This CDR3 has 15 residues. CDR3 amino acids: CASSVVASESYEQYF. CDR3 coding DNA: TGTGCCAGCAGCGTAGTGGCTAGCGAATCCTACGAGCAGTACTTC.

V is TRBV7-8 and J is TRBJ1-2; D not resolved. This CDR3 has 15 amino acids. Germline values: CDR1 SGHVS, CDR2 FQNEAQ. V gave up 6 bases and J gave up 6 bases, with 20 bases separating them. The CDR3 region is CASSPAADFGNGYTF. CDR3 bases: TGTGCCAGCAGTCCGGCCGCCGACTTCGGGAATGGCTACACCTTC.

CDR3 DNA: TGCGCCAGCAGCCAAGGTGGTGGCAGGGGCTACGAGCAGTACTTC. This gives the protein CASSQGGGRGYEQYF. J is TRBJ2-7 and V is TRBV4-1; possible D gene TRBD1, 6 bases. The germline gives CDR1 MGHRA, CDR2 YSYEKL. V was trimmed by 1 base and J by 3 bases, leaving 13 bases between them. CDR3 length equals 15 residues.

The chain employs TRBV7-2 and TRBJ2-7, with D possibly matching TRBD2 (5 bases). V lost 5 bases to trimming and J lost 6 bases, with 14 bases between them. The CDR3 has 13 residues. Germline CDR1 SGHTA, CDR2 FQGNSA. The CDR3 reads CASSPQRSGEQYF. CDR3 DNA sequence: TGTGCCAGCAGCCCACAAAGAAGCGGCGAGCAGTACTTC.

This clone was seen only a few times. The gene calls are TRBV5-4 and TRBJ2-1; no reliable D call. This CDR3 comprises 11 residues. The germline CDR1 and CDR2 sequences are SGHNT and YYREEE (reference sequence). V lost 0 bases and J lost 9, with 4 bases in between. The CDR3 protein is CASSLEAEQFF. Here the CDR3 DNA reads TGTGCCAGCAGCTTGGAGGCTGAGCAGTTCTTC.

In the case of this clone: Different DNA sequences within this sample yield the same CDR3. The CDR3, as DNA: TGTGCCAGCAGCTTTAGCGGGGGGGCCTACGAGCAGTACTTC. Residues: CASSFSGGAYEQYF. This chain connects TRBV7-2 to TRBJ2-7; 11 bases fit TRBD2. The CDR3 has 14 amino acids. Germline V gives CDR1 SGHTA, CDR2 FQGNSA. The ends lost 3 bases at V and 2 bases at J; junction bases unmatched: 0. The full variable domain, its missing parts supplied by reference TRBV7-2 and TRBJ2-7, is GAGVSQSPSNKVTEKGKDVELRCDPISGHTALYWYRQSLGQGLEFLIYFQGNSAPDKSGLPSDRFSAERTGGSVSTLTIQRTQQEDSAVYLCASSFSGGAYEQYFGPGTRLTVT.

There are a few counts of this clone. CDR3 nucleotide sequence: TGTGCCAGCAGCTTTCCGGACAGGCCCTACGAGCAGTACTTC. It yields the protein CASSFPDRPYEQYF. The rearrangement links TRBV7-9 to TRBJ2-7; 7 bases fit TRBD1. CDR3 length: 14 residues. Germline V gene data show CDR1 as SEHNR and CDR2 as FQNEAQ (reference sequence). J gave up 2 bases and V 3 bases, and 4 bases lay outside the gene matches.

The rearrangement joins TRBV28 to TRBJ1-2, with D perhaps matching TRBD1 (6 bases). The CDR3 contains 13 residues. Trimming took off 7 bases at V and 4 bases at J, with 13 bases between the two ends. Germline V lookup: CDR1 MDHEN, CDR2 SYDVKM. CDR3 sequence: CASTMGAIYGYTF. The CDR3 bases are TGTGCCAGCACCATGGGGGCCATCTATGGCTACACCTTC.

The chain has TRBV18 and TRBJ2-7, with 7 bases matching TRBD2. This CDR3 contains 15 residues. Germline CDR1 KGHSH, CDR2 LQKENI. Trimming took 2 bases from V and 0 from J; bases not matched to a gene: 4. CDR3 region: CASSPEGLPSYEQYF. The CDR3 DNA reads as TGTGCCAGCTCACCAGAGGGACTACCCTCCTACGAGCAGTACTTC.

The chain carries TRBV4-1 and TRBJ1-2; D uncertain. Germline lookup yields CDR1 MGHRA and CDR2 YSYEKL. The CDR3 extends over 12 amino acids. Trimming cost V 1 base and J 13 bases, with 13 bases left between them. The CDR3 region has the DNA TGCGCCAGCAGCCAAGGTTCCACTTCTACCACCTTC. Encoded protein: CASSQGSTSTTF.

The chain joins TRBV6-1 to TRBJ2-2, with D unclear. Germline values: CDR1 MNHNS, CDR2 SASEGT. V lost 6 bases to trimming and J lost 8 bases, with 7 bases between them. The CDR3 is 11 amino acids. CDR3 loop: CASRGLGELFF. In DNA, the CDR3 is TGTGCCAGCAGAGGCCTAGGGGAGCTGTTTTTT.

CDR3 sequence: CASSPAEENGNQPQHF. CDR3 coding DNA: TGTGCCAGCAGCCCCGCGGAAGAAAACGGCAATCAGCCCCAGCATTTT. The chain links TRBV25-1 to TRBJ1-5, with D unclear. CDR1 MGHDK and CDR2 SYGVNS come from the germline V gene. V lost 6 bases and J 2 bases, leaving 17 bases between the germline ends. The length of the CDR3 is 16 residues.

This sequence joins TRBV9 and TRBJ2-3; D uncertain. V was trimmed by 0 bases and J by 5 bases, leaving 4 bases between them. This CDR3 has 12 residues. CDR1 is SGDLS, CDR2 YYNGEE, per germline. CDR3 sequence (DNA): TGTGCCAGCAGCGTAGCTCAAGATACGCAGTATTTT. It yields the protein CASSVAQDTQYF.

Only a few counts were recorded for this clone. The rearrangement links TRBV29-1 to TRBJ1-4; possibly TRBD1 for D (6 bases). The V end lost 3 bases, the J end lost 5 bases, and 16 bases lay between the germline ends. This CDR3 comprises 15 residues. Germline-derived CDR1 and CDR2 are SQVTM and ANQGSEA. For the CDR3, the DNA is TGCAGCGTTGAGGAGGACAGCCTGTTAAATGAAAAACTGTTTTTT. Residues: CSVEEDSLLNEKLFF.

V gene TRBV6-5 combines with J gene TRBJ2-7; D may match TRBD1 or TRBD2 (5 bases each). Germline values: CDR1 MNHEY, CDR2 SVGAGI. The CDR3 extends over 14 amino acids. Trimming removed 4 bases at V and 3 bases at J, with 13 bases between. The CDR3 protein is CASSSFRAGYEQYF. CDR3 in DNA: TGTGCCAGCAGTTCGTTCAGGGCGGGCTACGAGCAGTACTTC.